The T cell receptor beta chain under discussion was sequenced for a study of blood T cell repertoires in COVID-19. Overall study: COVID-19 samples, acute and convalescent, were from the United States, Italy and Spain. PBMCs, B-cell-depleted T cells, or T cells were the source of the cDNA or gDNA that made up the material.

Germline CDR1 reads SEHNR; CDR2 reads FQNEAQ (reference sequence). The CDR3 totals 13 residues. The V end was cut by 5 bases, the J end by 0 bases, with 6 bases between. Assay used: immunoSEQ multiplex PCR; TCRdb lists only in-frame clones, some missing. This sample has over 50,000 clones, with more than 85% found just once. This rearrangement joins TRBV7-9 to TRBJ2-3, with D uncertain. The sequenced sample was peripheral blood. The sequence was collected from a man between 45 and 60 years old with active COVID-19. The CDR3 DNA is TGTGCCAGCAGCCCCGGTAGCACAGATACGCAGTATTTT. Encoded protein: CASSPGSTDTQYF.